Below, 16 T cell receptor beta chains from the same sample are listed, as sequenced in a study of PD-1 blockade in classical Hodgkin lymphoma. Time point denoted: cycle 4 day 1 (C4D1), after less than seven weeks of nivolumab. All patients relapsed after autologous stem cell transplantation, and brentuximab vedotin exposure varied. Assay: immunoSEQ multiplex PCR; the TCRdb copy retains only in-frame clones and omits some. The sample consists of about 19,000 clones, more than 75% of them appearing once. The specimen comprised peripheral blood mononuclear cells (PBMCs), sampled before the fourth cycle of nivolumab. These receptors were obtained from a human donor with classical Hodgkin lymphoma.

The CDR3 loop is CASSPTGSKQPQHF. Written as DNA, the CDR3 is TGTGCCAGTAGTCCGACAGGGTCTAAGCAGCCCCAGCATTTT. J is TRBJ1-5 and V is TRBV19; TRBD1 agrees at 7 bases. The CDR3 consists of 14 residues. With V trimmed by 5 bases and J by 7 bases, 8 bases remained unmatched. CDR1 and CDR2 from the germline V gene are LNHDA and SQIVND (reference sequence).

The chain employs TRBV7-9 and TRBJ2-5; D gene ambiguous. V lost 1 base and J 7 bases, leaving 10 bases between the germline ends. The germline gives CDR1 SEHNR, CDR2 FQNEAQ (reference sequence). The CDR3 spans 13 residues. This CDR3 is CASSLDLRGTQYF. In nucleotides, the CDR3 is TGTGCCAGCAGCTTAGACTTACGTGGGACCCAGTACTTC. Full variable domain (remainder filled in from reference TRBV7-9 and TRBJ2-5): DTGVSQNPRHKITKRGQNVTFRCDPISEHNRLYWYRQTLGQGPEFLTYFQNEAQLEKSRLLSDRFSAERPKGSFSTLEIQRTEQGDSAMYLCASSLDLRGTQYFGPGTRLLVL.

The chain couples TRBV18 to TRBJ1-5, with TRBD1 matching over 7 bases. The germline V gene encodes CDR1 KGHSH and CDR2 LQKENI. Unmatched junction bases numbered 7, after V lost 8 bases and J lost 3 bases. The CDR3 has 14 residues. The chain's CDR3 is CASTLQGLNQPQHF. The DNA for the CDR3 is TGTGCCAGCACCCTACAGGGGCTCAATCAGCCCCAGCATTTT.

This chain links TRBV7-9 with TRBJ1-1; no clear D gene. V lost 2 bases, J lost 7 bases, and 5 bases lay in between. This CDR3 comprises 11 residues. From germline, CDR1 is SEHNR and CDR2 FQNEAQ (reference sequence). The CDR3 nucleotides are TGTGCCAGCAGCTTATTTGGTGAAGCTTTCTTT. Its translation: CASSLFGEAFF.

The V gene is TRBV7-2, the J gene TRBJ1-3; D is ambiguous. Between the trimmed V and J ends, which lost 5 bases and 4 bases, there was a span of 12 bases. CDR1 SGHTA and CDR2 FQGNSA come from the germline V gene. The CDR3 runs to 14 residues. CDR3: CASSRRFSGNTIYF. CDR3 in DNA: TGTGCCAGCAGCCGACGGTTCTCCGGAAACACCATATATTTT.

The chain carries TRBV27 and TRBJ2-7, with D unresolved. This CDR3 spans 13 amino acids. Germline V lookup: CDR1 MNHEY, CDR2 SMNVEV (reference sequence). V was pared by 5 bases and J by 4 bases, with 12 bases between. The CDR3 DNA follows: TGTGCCAGCAGTCCCAACAGACGATACGAGCAGTACTTC. It is translated as CASSPNRRYEQYF.

The V gene is TRBV28, the J gene TRBJ2-7, with 7 bases lining up with TRBD1. V lost 3 bases to trimming and J lost 7 bases; unmatched junction nucleotides: 6. The CDR3 consists of 13 residues. Germline values: CDR1 MDHEN, CDR2 SYDVKM. CDR3 in DNA: TGTGCCAGCAGTTTGGGACAGAGCGGTGAGCAGTACTTC. Translation: CASSLGQSGEQYF.

This clone turned up a few times. In DNA, the CDR3 is TGTGCCAGCAGTGAAGCGAGGGTAGGGAAGGCCAGATACACTGAAGCTTTCTTT. Its protein is CASSEARVGKARYTEAFF. The chain recombines TRBV2 with TRBJ1-1; D is unclear. V lost 0 bases and J lost 3, with 20 bases in between. The CDR3 extends over 18 amino acids. The germline V gene has CDR1 SNHLY and CDR2 FYNNEI.

The chain uses TRBV19 and TRBJ1-3; possibly TRBD1 for D (5 bases). This CDR3 has 14 amino acids. Germline CDR1 reads LNHDA; CDR2 reads SQIVND (reference sequence). V lost 7 bases and J 8 bases, leaving 18 bases between the germline ends. The CDR3 nucleotides are TGTGCCAGTACCTGGGGGAGGGCGAAAGACACCATATATTTT. As protein: CASTWGRAKDTIYF.

This clone was observed a handful of times. V is TRBV15 and J is TRBJ2-3, with TRBD2 as a possible D gene (5 bases). The germline CDR1 and CDR2 sequences are LNHNV and YYDKDF (reference sequence). Trimming shortened V by 5 bases and J by 8 bases, and 23 bases separated the two germline ends. This CDR3 has 16 amino acids. CDR3 region: CATSRVDWASLGTQYF. DNA of the CDR3: TGTGCCACCAGCCGAGTGGACTGGGCCTCTTTGGGTACGCAGTATTTT.

This chain links TRBV6-6 with TRBJ2-3, with 11 bases that match TRBD2. CDR1 is MNHNY, CDR2 SVGAGI, per germline (reference sequence). Trimming cost V 6 bases and J 2 bases; bases outside gene matches: 4. CDR3 length: 15 residues. The chain's CDR3 is CASRGTSGITDTQYF. The CDR3 nucleotides are TGTGCCAGCAGAGGGACTAGCGGCATCACAGATACGCAGTATTTT.

The chain is built from TRBV18 and TRBJ2-3; D is possibly TRBD1 or TRBD2 (5 bases each). The length of the CDR3 is 17 residues. CDR1 and CDR2 from the germline V gene are KGHSH and LQKENI. The V and J ends lost 6 bases and 2 bases respectively, with 21 bases between them. In DNA form, the CDR3 reads TGTGCCAGCTCCCCCTACCGGGGCCAAAAAGTCACAGATACGCAGTATTTT. This gives the protein CASSPYRGQKVTDTQYF.

CDR3 bases: TGTGCCAGCTCACGCGGACAGCTGAACACCGGGGAGCTGTTTTTT. The encoded protein is CASSRGQLNTGELFF. This chain uses TRBV18 with TRBJ2-2; a possible D gene is TRBD1 (6 bases). Germline lookup yields CDR1 KGHSH and CDR2 LQKENI. V lost 4 bases and J 1 base, leaving 10 bases between the germline ends. The CDR3 runs 15 residues.

The chain uses TRBV6-1 and TRBJ2-2; no definite D call. The V gene's germline CDR1 is MNHNS and CDR2 SASEGT. This CDR3 spans 13 amino acids. The ends were cut back, 2 bases at V and 7 bases at J, with 8 bases in the middle. The CDR3 here is CASSERLVGELFF. The CDR3 coding sequence is TGTGCCAGCAGTGAAAGGTTGGTCGGGGAGCTGTTTTTT.

This chain links TRBV4-3 with TRBJ2-3, with 14 bases lining up with TRBD2. Germline V lookup: CDR1 LGHNA, CDR2 YSLEER. This CDR3 is built from 19 residues. J lost 5 bases, V lost 0 bases, and 10 bases had no gene match. The chain's CDR3 is CASSQEGPGLAGVEDTQYF. The CDR3 DNA is TGCGCCAGCAGCCAAGAGGGTCCGGGACTAGCGGGAGTAGAAGATACGCAGTATTTT.

V usage is TRBV6-6 and J usage is TRBJ1-1, with D unclear. This CDR3 comprises 16 residues. With 2 bases removed from V and 0 bases from J, the gap between germline ends came to 13 bases. Germline V gene data show CDR1 as MNHNY and CDR2 as SVGAGI (reference sequence). CDR3 amino acids: CASSYPGPPMNTEAFF. CDR3 coding DNA: TGTGCCAGCAGTTACCCTGGACCGCCCATGAACACTGAAGCTTTCTTT.